The rows below give T cell receptor beta chains drawn from one sample of a study of blood T cell repertoires in COVID-19. The data were produced by immunoSEQ multiplex PCR, yet TCRdb's version contains in-frame clones alone and is incomplete. The sample holds roughly 120,000 clones, 88% seen once. The sequenced sample consisted of peripheral blood. The receptors were sampled from a woman aged 45 to 65 with acute or convalescent COVID-19. The conserved cysteine and the conserved F or W are not part of the CDR3 here. The order of the fields is CDR3 protein, J gene, V gene.

CDR3aa: ASSLDYNSYNEQF
j_gene: TRBJ2-1
v_gene: TRBV11-3

CDR3aa: ASSEYGSGSADTQY
j_gene: TRBJ2-3
v_gene: TRBV25-1

CDR3aa: ASSKDRGAYGYT
j_gene: TRBJ1-2
v_gene: TRBV27

CDR3aa: ASRAGTGAHEQY
j_gene: TRBJ2-7
v_gene: TRBV2

CDR3aa: ASSPPTGIGYYEQY
j_gene: TRBJ2-7
v_gene: TRBV19

CDR3aa: ASRTGQGYNEQF
j_gene: TRBJ2-1
v_gene: TRBV6-5

CDR3aa: ASSLGGYNEQF
j_gene: TRBJ2-1
v_gene: TRBV28

CDR3aa: ASNGQGAGTEAF
j_gene: TRBJ1-1
v_gene: TRBV28

CDR3aa: ASSPSGRWFNEQF
j_gene: TRBJ2-1
v_gene: TRBV7-6

CDR3aa: ASSESRAGELF
j_gene: TRBJ2-2
v_gene: TRBV10-1

CDR3aa: ASRAPNTEAF
j_gene: TRBJ1-1
v_gene: TRBV6-5

CDR3aa: ASSLVQGAGELF
j_gene: TRBJ2-2
v_gene: TRBV7-9

CDR3aa: VRSFPQGGFYGYT
j_gene: TRBJ1-2
v_gene: TRBV7-5

CDR3aa: SANDAGTSGETQY
j_gene: TRBJ2-5
v_gene: TRBV20-1

CDR3aa: ASSLGQGIPGELF
j_gene: TRBJ2-2
v_gene: TRBV5-1

CDR3aa: ASSFSLEDTQY
j_gene: TRBJ2-3
v_gene: TRBV9

CDR3aa: ASSLSTGPYEQY
j_gene: TRBJ2-7
v_gene: TRBV27

CDR3aa: ASSDRDRDTGELF
j_gene: TRBJ2-2
v_gene: TRBV5-1

CDR3aa: SVGELAGGEQY
j_gene: TRBJ2-7
v_gene: TRBV29-1

CDR3aa: ASSSSPERTISNEQY
j_gene: TRBJ2-7
v_gene: TRBV7-2

CDR3aa: ASKPGGSGANVLT
j_gene: TRBJ2-6
v_gene: TRBV6-5

CDR3aa: ASSILGTGLYEQY
j_gene: TRBJ2-7
v_gene: TRBV19

CDR3aa: ASSKGLAGGGREQY
j_gene: TRBJ2-7
v_gene: TRBV19

CDR3aa: ASRNPGTGGGSSEKLF
j_gene: TRBJ1-4
v_gene: TRBV27